Included here is one T cell receptor (beta chain) sequence, with context. Its target is not known. Only in-frame clones appear in the TCRdb table, and some are missing; sequencing was by immunoSEQ multiplex PCR. The sample lists 2,500,000 or so clones, around nine tenths occurring once. Caucasian adults living in Nashville, Tennessee, provided all samples. CD4+ cells yielded CD45RA+ naive and CD45RA-negative memory subsets. The germline CDR1 and CDR2 sequences are DFQATT and SNEGSKA (reference sequence). The CDR3 extends over 11 amino acids. Trimming pared 6 bases from V and 5 bases from J, leaving 11 bases between. The data were taken from a study of shared clonotypes between healthy human individuals. Study results and caveats: Around 5% of naive CD4 clonotypes were common to a handful of donors.

The material sequenced was naive CD4+ T cells sorted from blood. Subset: CD45RA+ positively selected. V and J are TRBV20-1 and TRBJ2-7; D unclear. This clonotype was obtained from a man between 18 and 29 years old in good health. The CDR3 is CSANQENEQYF. The CDR3 DNA sequence: TGCAGTGCCAATCAGGAGAACGAGCAGTACTTC.